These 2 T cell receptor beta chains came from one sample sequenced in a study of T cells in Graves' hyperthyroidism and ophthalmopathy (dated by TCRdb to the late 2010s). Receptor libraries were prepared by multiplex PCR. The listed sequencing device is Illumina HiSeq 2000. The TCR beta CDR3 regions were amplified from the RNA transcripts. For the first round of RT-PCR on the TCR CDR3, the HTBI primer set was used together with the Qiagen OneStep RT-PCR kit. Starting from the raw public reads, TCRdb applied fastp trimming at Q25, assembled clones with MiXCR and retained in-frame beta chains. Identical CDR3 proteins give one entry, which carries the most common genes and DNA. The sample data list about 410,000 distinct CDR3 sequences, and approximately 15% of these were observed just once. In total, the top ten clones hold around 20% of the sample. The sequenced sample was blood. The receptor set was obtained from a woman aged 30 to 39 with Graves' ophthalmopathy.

The CDR3 protein is CASSADNYEQYF. The CDR3 DNA reads TGTGCCAGCAGCGCCGATAATTACGAGCAGTACTTC. The rearrangement uses TRBV11-3 and TRBJ2-7; D is unclear. The CDR3 length is 12 residues. Trimming shortened V by 5 bases and J by 4 bases, and 9 bases separated the two germline ends. Per germline, CDR1 SGHNT and CDR2 YENEEA.

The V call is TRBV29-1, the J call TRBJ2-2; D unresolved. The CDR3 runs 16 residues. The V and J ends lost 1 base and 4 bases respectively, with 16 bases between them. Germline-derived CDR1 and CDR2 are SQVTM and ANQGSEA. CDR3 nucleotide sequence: TGCAGCGTTGAAGGGGCAGGCCTGACCACCACCGGGGAGCTGTTTTTT. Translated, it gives CSVEGAGLTTTGELFF.